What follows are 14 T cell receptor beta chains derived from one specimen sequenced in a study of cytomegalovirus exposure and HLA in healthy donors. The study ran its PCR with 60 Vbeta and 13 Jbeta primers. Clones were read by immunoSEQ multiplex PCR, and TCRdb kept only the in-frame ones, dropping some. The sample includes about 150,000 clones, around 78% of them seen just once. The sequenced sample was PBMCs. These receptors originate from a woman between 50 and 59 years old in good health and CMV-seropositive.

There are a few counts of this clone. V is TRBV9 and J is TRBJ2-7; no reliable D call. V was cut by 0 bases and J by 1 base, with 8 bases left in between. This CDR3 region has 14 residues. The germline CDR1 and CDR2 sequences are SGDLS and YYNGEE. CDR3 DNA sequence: TGTGCCAGCAGCGTAGTGGCTTTTTCCTACGAGCAGTACTTC. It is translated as CASSVVAFSYEQYF.

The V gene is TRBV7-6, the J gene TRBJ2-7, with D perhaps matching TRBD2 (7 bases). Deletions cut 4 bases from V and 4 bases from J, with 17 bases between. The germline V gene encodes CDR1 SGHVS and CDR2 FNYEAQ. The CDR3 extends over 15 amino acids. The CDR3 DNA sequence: TGTGCCAGCAGCTCAGCATTGAAGGGGGGGTACGAGCAGTACTTC. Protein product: CASSSALKGGYEQYF.

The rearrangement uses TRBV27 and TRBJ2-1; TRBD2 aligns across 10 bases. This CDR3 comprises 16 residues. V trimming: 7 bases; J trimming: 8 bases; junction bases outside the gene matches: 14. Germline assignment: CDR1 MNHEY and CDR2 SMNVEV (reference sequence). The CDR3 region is CASNTLLAGRVDEQFF. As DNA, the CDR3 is TGTGCCAGCAACACACTACTAGCGGGAAGAGTAGATGAGCAGTTCTTC.

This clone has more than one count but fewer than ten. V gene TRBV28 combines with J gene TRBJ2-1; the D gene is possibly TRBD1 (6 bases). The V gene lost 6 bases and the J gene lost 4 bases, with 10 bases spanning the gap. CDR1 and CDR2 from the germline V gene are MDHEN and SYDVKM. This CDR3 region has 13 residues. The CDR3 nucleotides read TGTGCCAGCAGGGGGACAAATTACAATGAGCAGTTCTTC. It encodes CASRGTNYNEQFF.

The CDR3 is CAWSGRAAGANVLTF. As DNA, the CDR3 is TGTGCCTGGAGTGGGAGGGCAGCTGGGGCCAACGTCCTGACTTTC. The rearrangement links TRBV30 to TRBJ2-6, with D possibly TRBD2 on 6 matching bases. V lost 1 base and J lost 2, with 9 bases in between. The CDR3 is 15 amino acids. Germline CDR1 reads GTSNPN; CDR2 reads SVGIG (reference sequence).

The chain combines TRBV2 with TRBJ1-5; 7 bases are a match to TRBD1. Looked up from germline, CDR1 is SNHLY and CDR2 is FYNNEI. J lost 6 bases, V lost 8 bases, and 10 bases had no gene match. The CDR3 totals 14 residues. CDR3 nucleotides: TGTGCCAGCCAGGGACAGACGGTCGGTCAGCCCCAGCATTTT. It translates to CASQGQTVGQPQHF.

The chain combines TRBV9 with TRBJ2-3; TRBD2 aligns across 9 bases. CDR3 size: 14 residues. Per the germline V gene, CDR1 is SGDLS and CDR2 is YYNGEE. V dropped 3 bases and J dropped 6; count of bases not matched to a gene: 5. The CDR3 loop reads CASSGGLARDTQYF. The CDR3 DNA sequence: TGTGCCAGCAGCGGGGGACTAGCAAGGGATACGCAGTATTTT.

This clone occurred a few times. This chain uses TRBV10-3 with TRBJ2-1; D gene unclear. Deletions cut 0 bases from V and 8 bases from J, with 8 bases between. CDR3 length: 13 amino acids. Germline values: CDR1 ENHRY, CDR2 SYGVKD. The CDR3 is CAISESLGDEQFF. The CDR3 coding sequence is TGTGCCATCAGTGAGTCTCTCGGTGATGAGCAGTTCTTC.

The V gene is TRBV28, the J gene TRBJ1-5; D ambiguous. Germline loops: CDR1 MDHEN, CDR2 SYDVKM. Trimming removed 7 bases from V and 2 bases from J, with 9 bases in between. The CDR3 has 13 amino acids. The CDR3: CASTSSGNQPQHF. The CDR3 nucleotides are TGTGCCAGCACCTCCAGCGGCAATCAGCCCCAGCATTTT.

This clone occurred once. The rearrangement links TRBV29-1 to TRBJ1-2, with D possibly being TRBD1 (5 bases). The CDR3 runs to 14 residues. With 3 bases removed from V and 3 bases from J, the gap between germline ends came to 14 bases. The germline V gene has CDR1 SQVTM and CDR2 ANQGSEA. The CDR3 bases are TGCAGCGTTGAGACGCAGGACATCGACTATGGCTACACCTTC. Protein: CSVETQDIDYGYTF.

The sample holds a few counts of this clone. The CDR3: CSATGRTEAFF. The CDR3 coding sequence is TGCAGTGCTACGGGGAGAACTGAAGCTTTCTTT. The gene calls are TRBV20-1 and TRBJ1-1; D unclear. Trimming stripped 4 bases from V and 5 bases from J, with 8 bases between. CDR1 and CDR2 from the germline V gene are DFQATT and SNEGSKA (reference sequence). This CDR3 is built from 11 residues.

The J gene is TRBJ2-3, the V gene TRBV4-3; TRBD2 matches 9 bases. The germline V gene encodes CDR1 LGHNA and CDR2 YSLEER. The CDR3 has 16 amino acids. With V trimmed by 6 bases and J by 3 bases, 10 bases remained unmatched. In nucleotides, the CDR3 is TGCGCCAGCAGTCTGAATGCGGCGGGAGGGACAGATACGCAGTATTTT. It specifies CASSLNAAGGTDTQYF.

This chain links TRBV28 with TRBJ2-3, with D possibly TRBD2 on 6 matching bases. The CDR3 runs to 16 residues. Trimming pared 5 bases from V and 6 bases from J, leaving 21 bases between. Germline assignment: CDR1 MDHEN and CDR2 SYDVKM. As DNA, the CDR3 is TGTGCCAGCAGTCCCCTCCTGACTAGGACGATCGATACGCAGTATTTT. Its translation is CASSPLLTRTIDTQYF.

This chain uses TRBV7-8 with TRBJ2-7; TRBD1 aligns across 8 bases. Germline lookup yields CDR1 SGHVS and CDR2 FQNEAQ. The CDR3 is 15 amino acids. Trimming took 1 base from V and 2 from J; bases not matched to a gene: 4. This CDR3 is CASSLDTGGPYEQYF. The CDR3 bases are TGTGCCAGCAGCTTAGACACAGGGGGACCCTACGAGCAGTACTTC.